This T cell receptor (beta chain) was sequenced for a study of blood T cell repertoires in COVID-19. About the study: The United States, Italy and Spain were the sources of the acute and convalescent COVID-19 samples.

In the original processing: Amplifying reference gene primers gave estimates of nucleated cell counts. TCRdb keeps only in-frame clones here, not all; method: immunoSEQ multiplex PCR. The V and J calls and clone size were taken over from that table, and D and trimming were inferred from the DNA. This sample has roughly 220,000 clones, with roughly 88% found just once. Trimming removed 1 base from V and 3 bases from J, with 6 bases in between. CDR1 is SEHNR and CDR2 is FQNEAQ in the germline V gene (reference sequence). The CDR3 consists of 13 residues. Sequencing was performed on PBMCs or T cells enriched from blood (not recorded which). The sequence was collected from a woman aged 45-65 years with acute COVID-19. The chain carries TRBV7-9 and TRBJ1-2; no clear D. The CDR3 region is CASSLGVHYGYTF. Written as DNA, the CDR3 is TGTGCCAGCAGCTTAGGAGTGCACTATGGCTACACCTTC.